The 10 T cell receptor beta chains below were found in one sample sequenced in a study of cytomegalovirus exposure and HLA in healthy donors (dated by TCRdb to 2017 to 2019). The library was prepared using the immunoSEQ multiplex PCR assay. A mixture of 60 forward primers for TCR Vbeta segments and 13 reverse primers for TCR Jbeta segments was used in the multiplex PCR. The table was pulled from immuneACCESS by TCRdb, which kept in-frame rearrangements only. Such tables lose some clones; where checked, under half of the loss comes from unresolved V genes, and the rest has no known cause. For this sample the table gives 50,000 to 65,000 clones, of which roughly 73% were detected only once. Around a quarter of the sample is held by the ten biggest clonotypes. Sample: PBMCs. These TCRs come from a woman in her forties in good health and CMV-seropositive.

Here the CDR3 DNA reads TGTGCCAGCAGCTTAGACGGGGGGGCCGCGGGCGGGGAGCTGTTTTTT. Encoded protein: CASSLDGGAAGGELFF. The chain employs TRBV7-8 and TRBJ2-2; 8 bases are a match to TRBD2. Germline values: CDR1 SGHVS, CDR2 FQNEAQ. This CDR3 has 16 amino acids. V shed 1 base, J shed 7 bases, and the junction held 8 bases outside the gene matches.

The chain links TRBV19 to TRBJ1-5, with 9 bases matching TRBD1. The CDR3 spans 14 residues. V lost 10 bases to trimming and J lost 3 bases; unmatched junction nucleotides: 7. Germline CDR1 reads LNHDA; CDR2 reads SQIVND (reference sequence). CDR3 residues: CATRTGVDNQPQHF. DNA for the CDR3: TGTGCCACCCGGACAGGGGTAGACAATCAGCCCCAGCATTTT.

Here the CDR3 reads CASSRLTGNTEAFF. CDR3 DNA: TGTGCCAGCAGTCGTTTGACAGGGAACACTGAAGCTTTCTTT. The chain links TRBV27 to TRBJ1-1, with D possibly being TRBD1 (6 bases). V shed 5 bases and J shed 1 base, with 11 bases lying between them. The CDR3 length is 14 residues. Germline CDR1 MNHEY, CDR2 SMNVEV (reference sequence).

This clone was seen just once. The chain couples TRBV6-1 to TRBJ1-6, with 9 bases lining up with TRBD1. Germline-derived CDR1 and CDR2 are MNHNS and SASEGT. The trim removed 2 bases at V and 10 bases at J, leaving 6 bases unmatched. This CDR3 contains 15 residues. Written as DNA, the CDR3 is TGTGCCAGCAGTGAAATGGGACAGGGATTCTCACCCCTCCACTTT. Translating it yields CASSEMGQGFSPLHF.

This clone was seen a handful of times. The CDR3 spells CASSRQGAEAFF. As DNA, the CDR3 is TGTGCCAGCAGTAGACAGGGGGCTGAAGCTTTCTTT. The V call is TRBV6-5, the J call TRBJ1-1; 9 bases fit TRBD1. Unmatched junction bases numbered 1, after V lost 5 bases and J lost 6 bases. The CDR3 consists of 12 residues. The germline CDR1 and CDR2 sequences are MNHEY and SVGAGI.

V usage is TRBV5-6 and J usage is TRBJ1-2; 9 bases fit TRBD1. The CDR3 runs 15 residues. CDR1 and CDR2 (germline): SGHDT, YYEEEE. Trimming cost V 0 bases and J 5 bases; bases outside gene matches: 5. Here the CDR3 DNA reads TGTGCCAGCAGCTTGGACGCGGGACAGGGTTATGGCTACACCTTC. It translates to CASSLDAGQGYGYTF.

The V and J genes are TRBV12-5 and TRBJ1-5, with a tentative D call TRBD1 (5 bases). V dropped 6 bases and J dropped 7 bases, with 16 bases sitting between them. This CDR3 comprises 14 residues. CDR1 and CDR2 (germline): LGHNT, FRNRAP. Written as DNA, the CDR3 is TGTGCTAGTGGCGCTGGAGGGGTTTTGCAGCCCCAGCATTTT. Translated: CASGAGGVLQPQHF.

This clone was observed a handful of times. The V and J genes are TRBV2 and TRBJ2-7, with a tentative D call TRBD1 (6 bases). V was cut by 6 bases and J by 0 bases, with 18 bases left in between. Germline assignment: CDR1 SNHLY and CDR2 FYNNEI. The CDR3 runs 16 residues. The CDR3 region is CASSPLQGTNSYEQYF. CDR3 nucleotides: TGTGCCAGCAGCCCATTACAGGGAACAAACTCCTACGAGCAGTACTTC. Filled out from reference TRBV2 and TRBJ2-7, the complete variable domain reads EPEVTQTPSHQVTQMGQEVILRCVPISNHLYFYWYRQILGQKVEFLVSFYNNEISEKSEIFDDQFSVERPDGSNFTLKIRSTKLEDSAMYFCASSPLQGTNSYEQYFGPGTRLTVT.

The V and J genes are TRBV30 and TRBJ1-5; no definite D call. This CDR3 comprises 11 residues. Germline lookup yields CDR1 GTSNPN and CDR2 SVGIG (reference sequence). V lost 4 bases to trimming and J lost 9 bases, with 10 bases between them. CDR3: CAWNSGGPQHF. Written as DNA, the CDR3 is TGTGCCTGGAACAGTGGTGGGCCCCAGCATTTT.

The chain couples TRBV25-1 to TRBJ2-7; tentative D call: TRBD2 (5 bases). Between the trimmed V and J ends, which lost 2 bases and 0 bases, there was a span of 14 bases. Germline assignment: CDR1 MGHDK and CDR2 SYGVNS. The CDR3 consists of 16 residues. In DNA form, the CDR3 reads TGTGCCAGCAGTGAAACGGTGGTAGGGAGCTCCTACGAGCAGTACTTC. It encodes CASSETVVGSSYEQYF.